This entry lists 31 T cell receptor beta chains sequenced from one sample in a study of T cell repertoires in cytomegalovirus infection. TCRdb redid the calling of the reads with MiXCR, one entry per CDR3 protein. The sample yields roughly 860,000 distinct CDR3 sequences, approximately 30% seen once. For these receptors, no antigen is known. Sample: cultured CD8+ T cells from PBMCs, taken from culture after CMV antigen stimulation. The origin of the receptors is a human donor in good health (CMV status not recorded). Some clones in this sample may be carry-over from other donors' samples.

The chain joins TRBV12-3 or TRBV12-4 to TRBJ1-3; D is perhaps TRBD1 (5 bases). Trimming took 2 bases from V and 4 from J, leaving 9 bases between them. The CDR3 is made up of 14 amino acids. CDR3 protein: CASSLWGSGNTIYF. The CDR3 DNA follows: TGTGCCAGCAGTTTATGGGGGTCGGGAAACACCATATATTTT.

This clonotype was seen only a few times. The chain carries TRBV29-1 and TRBJ1-2; 9 bases match TRBD1. The CDR3 is 16 amino acids. Germline CDR1 is SQVTM and CDR2 is ANQGSEA. V dropped 3 bases and J dropped 3; count of bases not matched to a gene: 11. The CDR3 nucleotides read TGCAGCGTTGATGACTCGGGGGACAGGGATGACTATGGCTACACCTTC. Its protein product is CSVDDSGDRDDYGYTF.

Details on this clonotype: A read error may produce the germline difference seen at one junction end. The V gene is TRBV4-1, the J gene TRBJ2-3; 7 bases match TRBD1. Looked up from germline, CDR1 is MGHRA and CDR2 is YSYEKL. The CDR3 is 16 residues long. The CDR3 region has the DNA TGTGCCAGCAGTTTACGGGACAGACCTAGCACAGATACGCAGTATTTT. Residues: CASSLRDRPSTDTQYF.

The chain has TRBV12-3 or TRBV12-4 and TRBJ1-3, with a weak D call TRBD1 (5 bases). CDR3 size: 20 residues. V lost 3 bases, J lost 4 bases, and 28 bases lay in between. As DNA, the CDR3 is TGTGCCAGCAGTTTTGAGTCTCCCCTTGCCGGGACCCCTCGGGGAAACACCATATATTTT. Translating gives CASSFESPLAGTPRGNTIYF.

The chain employs TRBV2 and TRBJ1-2; D is undetermined. Trimming pared 4 bases from V and 4 bases from J, leaving 16 bases between. CDR3 size: 15 residues. Germline CDR1 SNHLY, CDR2 FYNNEI. CDR3 region: CASSVRVPIPYGYTF. CDR3 in DNA: TGTGCCAGCAGTGTAAGAGTCCCAATCCCCTATGGCTACACCTTC.

The chain joins TRBV20-1 to TRBJ2-1; D not resolved. Germline CDR1 DFQATT, CDR2 SNEGSKA (reference sequence). The V gene lost 3 bases and the J gene lost 10 bases, with 10 bases spanning the gap. The CDR3 contains 11 residues. The CDR3 is CSARTGREQFF. The DNA of the CDR3 is TGCAGTGCTAGGACCGGTAGAGAGCAGTTCTTC.

With regard to this clonotype: A junction end diverges from the germline sequence, so it may reflect a read error. This chain connects TRBV7-6 to TRBJ1-2; D not resolved. Germline V gene sequence: CDR1 SGHVS, CDR2 FNYEAQ. The CDR3 runs to 15 residues. CDR3 protein: CTSSPYSYGSIGYTF. DNA of the CDR3: TGTACCAGCAGCCCCTATAGTTACGGGTCCATTGGCTACACCTTC. Complete variable domain (other parts from reference TRBV7-6 and TRBJ1-2): GAGVSQSPRYKVTKRGQDVALRCDPISGHVSLYWYRQALGQGPEFLTYFNYEAQQDKSGLPNDRFSAERPEGSISTLTIQRTEQRDSAMYRCTSSPYSYGSIGYTFGSGTRLTVV.

The V call is TRBV28, the J call TRBJ2-7, with 8 bases that match TRBD1. V was pared by 4 bases and J by 4 bases, with 9 bases of the junction left unmatched. CDR3 size: 15 residues. Germline-derived CDR1 and CDR2 are MDHEN and SYDVKM. The CDR3 sequence: CASSSPGQGKYEQYV. The CDR3 DNA reads TGTGCCAGCAGTTCCCCTGGACAGGGCAAATACGAGCAGTACGTC.

This clonotype was found many times. The V and J genes are TRBV4-3 and TRBJ2-5; D remains ambiguous. The ends were cut back, 3 bases at V and 5 bases at J, with 22 bases in the middle. The CDR3 spans 17 residues. Per germline, CDR1 LGHNA and CDR2 YSLEER. Written as DNA, the CDR3 is TGCGCCAGCAGCCAGAATCCCCCCCTTCTCGGTGGGGAGACCCAGTACTTC. Translation: CASSQNPPLLGGETQYF.

This clonotype came up many times. The chain employs TRBV7-6 and TRBJ2-2; the match to TRBD1 covers 10 bases. J lost 0 bases, V lost 5 bases, and 15 bases had no gene match. Looked up from germline, CDR1 is SGHVS and CDR2 is FNYEAQ. The CDR3 has 20 amino acids. The CDR3 spells CASSTRTGGNRLSNTGELFF. The CDR3 bases are TGTGCCAGCAGCACAAGGACAGGGGGGAACAGGCTTTCGAACACCGGGGAGCTGTTTTTT.

This sequence joins TRBV5-4 and TRBJ1-1; possibly TRBD1 for D (5 bases). The V gene's germline CDR1 is SGHNT and CDR2 YYREEE (reference sequence). The CDR3 is 15 amino acids. V lost 4 bases and J 10 bases, leaving 23 bases between the germline ends. The CDR3: CASSPPGGRDPGAFF. The CDR3 DNA reads TGTGCCAGCAGCCCCCCGGGGGGTAGGGATCCGGGAGCTTTCTTT.

This clonotype was counted only a few times. The rearrangement joins TRBV27 to TRBJ1-2; TRBD1 is a possible D gene (6 bases). Germline CDR1 reads MNHEY; CDR2 reads SMNVEV (reference sequence). With 3 bases removed from V and 3 bases from J, the gap between germline ends came to 14 bases. The CDR3 loop spans 15 amino acids. Here the CDR3 DNA reads TGTGCCAGCAGTTTTTCGTCAACAGGGTACTATGGCTACACCTTC. Its translation: CASSFSSTGYYGYTF.

The chain couples TRBV4-1 to TRBJ2-7; D is possibly TRBD1 or TRBD2 (6 bases each). CDR1 is MGHRA, CDR2 YSYEKL, per germline. V was pared by 3 bases and J by 6 bases, with 18 bases between. CDR3 length: 15 residues. The CDR3 region has the DNA TGCGCCAGCAGCCATTCGTTTGGGGGGCCCGGCGAGCAGTACTTC. Encoded protein: CASSHSFGGPGEQYF.

The chain carries TRBV19 and TRBJ1-2; TRBD1 might be the D (6 bases). Germline V gene data show CDR1 as LNHDA and CDR2 as SQIVND (reference sequence). V dropped 5 bases and J dropped 7 bases, with 17 bases sitting between them. CDR3 size: 14 residues. The CDR3 region is CASSPWTEGGGYTF. The DNA of the CDR3 is TGTGCCAGTAGTCCTTGGACAGAAGGCGGTGGCTACACCTTC.

The chain links TRBV20-1 to TRBJ2-1, with TRBD1 matching 11 bases. The germline gives CDR1 DFQATT, CDR2 SNEGSKA (reference sequence). V gave up 0 bases and J gave up 3 bases; unmatched junction bases: 4. CDR3 length: 16 residues. CDR3 bases: TGCAGTGCTAGAGAACCCGGGACAGGGGGCTACAATGAGCAGTTCTTC. It is translated as CSAREPGTGGYNEQFF.

This clonotype was found a few times. The chain has TRBV11-2 and TRBJ1-6, with unresolved D. Germline V lookup: CDR1 SGHAT, CDR2 FQNNGV. The length of the CDR3 is 19 residues. Trimming stripped 0 bases from V and 0 bases from J, with 15 bases between. In DNA form, the CDR3 reads TGTGCCAGCAGCTTAGATCCCCGACACCGGAGCTCCTATAATTCACCCCTCCACTTT. Amino acid sequence: CASSLDPRHRSSYNSPLHF.

This clonotype was observed a handful of times. This chain joins TRBV7-6 and TRBJ2-7; no reliable D call. V was trimmed by 5 bases and J by 3 bases, leaving 8 bases between them. From germline, CDR1 is SGHVS and CDR2 FNYEAQ. CDR3 size: 12 residues. For the CDR3, the DNA is TGTGCCAGCAGCCCTAACAACTACGAGCAGTACTTC. Amino acids: CASSPNNYEQYF.

A note on this clonotype: At one end the junction does not follow the germline gene, possibly because of a read error. This sequence joins TRBV7-9 and TRBJ2-5, with D maybe TRBD2 (5 bases). Germline V CDR1 and CDR2: SEHNR, FQNEAQ (reference sequence). The CDR3 has 13 amino acids. CDR3 loop: CASRREGKDTQYF. The CDR3 DNA sequence: TGTGCCAGCAGGAGGGAAGGGAAAGATACCCAGTACTTC.

In this sample, this clonotype turned up many times. One end of the junction is discordant with germline, which a read error may explain. CDR3 coding DNA: TGTGCCAGCAGTACCCCGGGCACCGGGGAGCTGTTTTTT. Translating it yields CASSTPGTGELFF. The chain employs TRBV19 and TRBJ2-2; D remains unclear. Germline values: CDR1 LNHDA, CDR2 SQIVND (reference sequence). The CDR3 spans 13 residues.

This clonotype was detected many times. This chain links TRBV7-2 with TRBJ2-5; possibly TRBD2 for D (7 bases). The V end lost 2 bases, the J end lost 5 bases, and 24 bases lay between the germline ends. The CDR3 contains 18 residues. Germline V gene data show CDR1 as SGHTA and CDR2 as FQGNSA. The CDR3 protein is CASSLKIGRGVVRETQYF. The DNA for the CDR3 is TGTGCCAGCAGCTTAAAAATAGGGAGGGGGGTAGTAAGGGAGACCCAGTACTTC.

The V call is TRBV6-6, the J call TRBJ2-7; D is perhaps TRBD1 or TRBD2 (5 bases each). V was pared by 0 bases and J by 0 bases, with 9 bases between. CDR1 and CDR2 (germline): MNHNY, SVGAGI (reference sequence). This CDR3 region has 15 residues. The CDR3 is CASSYSSGPSYEQYF. The CDR3 DNA sequence: TGTGCCAGCAGTTACTCCTCGGGACCCTCCTACGAGCAGTACTTC.

The chain joins TRBV7-2 to TRBJ2-5; TRBD2 matches 12 bases. Per germline, CDR1 SGHTA and CDR2 FQGNSA. The junction had 9 bases not matched to a gene; V was cut back by 5 bases and J by 2 bases. This CDR3 comprises 17 residues. The CDR3 DNA reads TGTGCCAGCAGCCCCTCCAGCCTAGCGGGGGGGCAAGAGACCCAGTACTTC. Translation gives CASSPSSLAGGQETQYF.

This clonotype was seen a few times. The chain employs TRBV4-1 and TRBJ1-2; D gene uncertain. Trimming shortened V by 0 bases and J by 8 bases, and 4 bases separated the two germline ends. The CDR3 has 11 amino acids. Germline assignment: CDR1 MGHRA and CDR2 YSYEKL. The CDR3 bases are TGCGCCAGCAGCCAAGAGTCCGGCTACACCTTC. Translating gives CASSQESGYTF.

The genes are TRBV12-3 or TRBV12-4 and TRBJ1-5; D is undetermined. Trimming pared 3 bases from V and 3 bases from J, leaving 18 bases between. The CDR3 is made up of 17 amino acids. The CDR3 protein is CASSFLVRQQFNQPQHF. DNA for the CDR3: TGTGCCAGCAGTTTTTTAGTCAGGCAACAGTTCAATCAGCCCCAGCATTTT.

This clonotype was counted a few times. The CDR3 bases are TGTGCCACCAGCAGGGACAGGGGGCCCACTAACTATGGCTACACCTTC. Amino acids: CATSRDRGPTNYGYTF. The chain couples TRBV15 to TRBJ1-2; 11 bases are a match to TRBD1. Losses at the gene ends were 3 bases for V and 0 bases for J; bases not matched to a gene: 3. The CDR3 runs to 16 residues. Germline CDR1 is LNHNV and CDR2 is YYDKDF (reference sequence).

The V and J genes are TRBV11-3 and TRBJ2-1; no reliable D call. The germline CDR1 and CDR2 sequences are SGHNT and YENEEA. V was pared by 2 bases and J by 6 bases, with 8 bases between. The CDR3 spans 13 residues. The CDR3 coding sequence is TGTGCCAGCAGCTTAATACGGTCCAATGAGCAGTTCTTC. It encodes CASSLIRSNEQFF.

This clonotype was counted at least ten times. The chain uses TRBV20-1 and TRBJ2-4, with D perhaps assigned TRBD1 or TRBD2 (5 bases each). This CDR3 comprises 16 residues. V lost 3 bases, J lost 0 bases, and 15 bases lay in between. Germline CDR1 DFQATT, CDR2 SNEGSKA (reference sequence). CDR3 amino acids: CSARIGGHLAKNIQYF. The CDR3 DNA sequence: TGCAGTGCTAGGATTGGGGGTCACTTAGCCAAAAACATTCAGTACTTC.

This clonotype was seen at least ten times. The gene calls are TRBV12-3 or TRBV12-4 and TRBJ2-5, with D maybe TRBD2 (5 bases). The CDR3 loop spans 13 amino acids. The V gene lost 5 bases and the J gene lost 4 bases, with 11 bases spanning the gap. The CDR3 sequence is CASSEGLIETQYF. As DNA, the CDR3 is TGTGCCAGCAGTGAAGGACTCATAGAGACCCAGTACTTC.

The chain links TRBV19 to TRBJ2-5; D possibly matches TRBD1 or TRBD2 (5 bases each). With 0 bases removed from V and 2 bases from J, the gap between germline ends came to 10 bases. CDR1 and CDR2 from the germline V gene are LNHDA and SQIVND (reference sequence). The CDR3 sequence is 15 residues long. CDR3 bases: TGTGCCAGTAGTATAGATTCGGGGCAGCAAGAGACCCAGTACTTC. Translation: CASSIDSGQQETQYF.

The gene calls are TRBV7-9 and TRBJ1-4; TRBD1 matches 8 bases. Germline V gene lookup returns CDR1 SEHNR and CDR2 FQNEAQ (reference sequence). The CDR3 extends over 15 amino acids. Unmatched junction bases numbered 8, after V lost 5 bases and J lost 6 bases. As DNA, the CDR3 is TGTGCCAGCAGCACCCGACAGGGGAGGGATGAAAAACTGTTTTTT. This gives the protein CASSTRQGRDEKLFF.

In DNA, the CDR3 is TGTGCCAGCAGCTTAGCGATAAATGAGCAGTTCTTC. It codes for CASSLAINEQFF. J is TRBJ2-1 and V is TRBV7-9; D ambiguous. The V end was cut by 0 bases, the J end by 7 bases, with 4 bases between. Germline values: CDR1 SEHNR, CDR2 FQNEAQ (reference sequence). This CDR3 spans 12 amino acids.